This T cell receptor beta chain was identified in a study of CD8 T cells in Susac syndrome. Study information: When blood was collected, patients with Susac syndrome were therapy-naive, were taking corticosteroids, or were receiving intravenous immunoglobulin alone.

Random hexamers were used to reverse transcribe an amount of roughly 0.45 to 1 ug RNA. MiXCR, applied by TCRdb to the immunoSEQ multiplex PCR reads, yields one record per CDR3 protein. In the table there are about 190,000 distinct CDR3 sequences, about 91% of which are singletons. Overall study findings and caveats: As the study acknowledged, the number of individuals who were part of its TCR sequencing and HLA analysis was relatively small.

On this clonotype itself: Its antigen is unidentified.

The V and J ends lost 5 bases and 0 bases respectively, with 11 bases between them. The CDR3 is 14 residues long. Both CD4+ and CD8+ T cells were negatively isolated, and TEMRA cells underwent FACS enrichment. This chain joins TRBV12-3 or TRBV12-4 and TRBJ2-7; D might be TRBD1 (6 bases). The sample comprised CD4+ T cells from PBMCs. This sequence originates from a human donor with Susac syndrome. The CDR3 sequence is CASSRDRSSYEQYF. CDR3 nucleotide sequence: TGTGCCAGCAGTCGCGACAGGTCCTCCTACGAGCAGTACTTC.